These 23 T cell receptor beta chains came from one sample sequenced in a study of regulatory T cells in long-lasting Graves disease. The sample's time point: newly diagnosed GD, antithyroid drugs for less than 3 months. The TCR library was made from RNA extracted from PBMCs. iRepertoire HTBI primers and Arm-PCR of CDR3 regions built TCR beta libraries. In TCRdb, the multiplex PCR reads were re-called with MiXCR into one record per CDR3 protein. This sample has about 620,000 distinct CDR3 sequences, with 15% to 20% found just once. The data were also submitted as part of a second study, on T cells in Graves' hyperthyroidism and ophthalmopathy.

The source material was peripheral blood mononuclear cells (PBMCs), sampled at new diagnosis, from a patient treated with antithyroid drugs. These receptors came from a woman in her twenties or thirties with Graves disease.

Comment on this clonotype: The junction and the germline gene differ at one end; a read error may be behind it. V is TRBV6-2 or TRBV6-3 and J is TRBJ2-7; 8 nucleotides line up with TRBD1. This CDR3 has 16 amino acids. Germline V lookup: CDR1 MNHEY, CDR2 SVGEGT. The CDR3 DNA follows: TGTGCCAGCAGTTCCCCCAGCCGGGCAGGGGGCTACGGGCAGTACTTC. It is translated as CASSSPSRAGGYGQYF.

This clonotype was detected ten times or more. The chain couples TRBV27 to TRBJ2-7, with D possibly matching TRBD1 (6 bases). Germline lookup yields CDR1 MNHEY and CDR2 SMNVEV (reference sequence). Trimming took off 7 bases at V and 5 bases at J, with 21 bases between the two ends. The CDR3 totals 15 residues. The CDR3 DNA is TGTGCCAGCAATTCATGGCGGCAGGGGTTCCACGAGCAGTACTTC. Its protein product is CASNSWRQGFHEQYF.

The J gene is TRBJ1-2, the V gene TRBV28; TRBD1 aligns across 9 bases. V lost 5 bases and J lost 8; bases outside the gene matches: 18. Germline V gene sequence: CDR1 MDHEN, CDR2 SYDVKM. CDR3 size: 17 residues. CDR3 coding DNA: TGTGCCAGCAGTGGACAAACCGGGACAGGGTTTATTTACGGCTACACCTTC. Encoded protein: CASSGQTGTGFIYGYTF.

This clonotype was seen many times. This chain connects TRBV7-3 to TRBJ2-1, with unresolved D. The germline V gene encodes CDR1 SGHTA and CDR2 FQGTGA. The CDR3 has 15 amino acids. Trimming pared 3 bases from V and 0 bases from J, leaving 9 bases between. The CDR3 DNA sequence: TGTGCCAGCAGCTTGGGCGGTAACTCCTACAATGAGCAGTTCTTC. It yields the protein CASSLGGNSYNEQFF. The full variable domain, completed using reference TRBV7-3 and TRBJ2-1, is GAGVSQTPSNKVTEKGKYVELRCDPISGHTALYWYRQSLGQGPEFLIYFQGTGAADDSGLPNDRFFAVRPEGSVSTLKIQRTERGDSAVYLCASSLGGNSYNEQFFGPGTRLTVL.

This clonotype was counted many times. The rearrangement links TRBV27 to TRBJ1-2, with D unresolved. Trimming removed 5 bases from V and 8 bases from J, with 15 bases in between. The germline V gene has CDR1 MNHEY and CDR2 SMNVEV (reference sequence). This CDR3 comprises 13 residues. CDR3 sequence reads: CASSLGVGRGYTF. Here the CDR3 DNA reads TGTGCCAGCAGTCTCGGAGTGGGCAGAGGCTACACCTTC.

This clonotype came up many times. The chain recombines TRBV11-2 with TRBJ1-5; unclear D gene. Germline loops: CDR1 SGHAT, CDR2 FQNNGV. Deletions cut 0 bases from V and 1 base from J, with 7 bases between. The CDR3 is made up of 15 amino acids. In nucleotides, the CDR3 is TGTGCCAGCAGCTTAGATGGGCTAAGCAATCAGCCCCAGCATTTT. Protein sequence: CASSLDGLSNQPQHF.

This clonotype was seen repeatedly, ten times or more. This chain joins TRBV7-9 and TRBJ2-1; 7 bases agree with TRBD1. V shed 1 base and J 9 bases; nucleotides not matched to a gene: 12. Germline V CDR1 and CDR2: SEHNR, FQNEAQ (reference sequence). The CDR3 spans 16 residues. This CDR3 is CASSLDVTGIKGEQFF. The CDR3 region has the DNA TGTGCCAGCAGCTTAGATGTGACAGGGATTAAGGGTGAGCAGTTCTTC.

This clonotype was seen many times. The V call is TRBV3-1, the J call TRBJ2-7; D uncertain. There are 13 residues in the CDR3. Trimming shortened V by 1 base and J by 3 bases, and 7 bases separated the two germline ends. Germline V CDR1 and CDR2: LGHDT, YNNKEL (reference sequence). The CDR3 coding sequence is TGTGCCAGCAGCCAAGTTAGGAGCTACGAGCAGTACTTC. Translated, it gives CASSQVRSYEQYF.

This clonotype has only a few counts. The chain has TRBV30 and TRBJ2-1; D possibly corresponds to TRBD2 (6 bases). CDR1 and CDR2 (germline): GTSNPN, SVGIG (reference sequence). The length of the CDR3 is 14 residues. Trimming took off 2 bases at V and 2 bases at J, with 10 bases between the two ends. CDR3 sequence: CAWSSRRAYNEQFF. The CDR3 nucleotides read TGTGCCTGGAGTTCACGGAGGGCCTACAATGAGCAGTTCTTC.

In this sample, this clonotype turned up many times. The gene calls are TRBV6-1 and TRBJ1-5; TRBD1 matches 9 bases. The V segment lost 5 bases and the J segment 2 bases; nucleotides outside the gene matches: 7. CDR1 and CDR2 (germline): MNHNS, SASEGT. This CDR3 has 16 amino acids. The CDR3 loop is CASSRDRVMGNQPQHF. CDR3 sequence (DNA): TGTGCCAGCAGTAGGGACAGGGTGATGGGCAATCAGCCCCAGCATTTT.

The table lists this clonotype with a few counts. V usage is TRBV2 and J usage is TRBJ1-6, with 7 bases lining up with TRBD1. Germline values: CDR1 SNHLY, CDR2 FYNNEI. This CDR3 has 14 amino acids. The ends lost 6 bases at V and 8 bases at J; junction bases unmatched: 7. For the CDR3, the DNA is TGTGCCAGCAGAGGACAGGTTATGGATTCACCCCTCCACTTT. It encodes CASRGQVMDSPLHF.

The rearrangement links TRBV30 to TRBJ2-1; TRBD2 matches at 7 bases. The germline CDR1 and CDR2 sequences are GTSNPN and SVGIG (reference sequence). Trimming cost V 3 bases and J 7 bases; bases outside gene matches: 15. The CDR3 runs to 16 residues. Here the CDR3 reads CAWSVSVTSRGNEQFF. The CDR3 DNA is TGTGCCTGGAGCGTAAGCGTGACTAGCCGTGGTAATGAGCAGTTCTTC. The entire variable domain, with the rest obtained from reference TRBV30 and TRBJ2-1, is as follows: SQTIHQWPATLVQPVGSPLSLECTVEGTSNPNLYWYRQAAGRGLQLLFYSVGIGQISSEVPQNLSASRPQDRQFILSSKKLLLSDSGFYLCAWSVSVTSRGNEQFFGPGTRLTVL.

The rearrangement uses TRBV5-5 and TRBJ1-3; the D gene is possibly TRBD1 (6 bases). The CDR3 runs to 18 residues. Deletions cut 4 bases from V and 2 bases from J, with 22 bases between. CDR1 and CDR2 from the germline V gene are SGHKS and YYEKEE (reference sequence). The CDR3 coding sequence is TGTGCCAGCAGCCCCAAGGCAGGGGTGCCCACCACTGGAAACACCATATATTTT. This gives the protein CASSPKAGVPTTGNTIYF.

This clonotype was seen once. The rearrangement uses TRBV19 and TRBJ2-1; unclear D gene. This CDR3 comprises 14 residues. Germline V CDR1 and CDR2: LNHDA, SQIVND (reference sequence). The V end was cut by 11 bases, the J end by 0 bases, with 14 bases between. The DNA for the CDR3 is TGTGCCTCGACCTGGACCACCTCCTACAATGAGCAGTTCTTC. It yields the protein CASTWTTSYNEQFF.

In this sample, this clonotype turned up many times. The chain employs TRBV7-9 and TRBJ2-7; TRBD1 matches at 10 bases. The CDR3 loop spans 14 amino acids. Germline V gene sequence: CDR1 SEHNR, CDR2 FQNEAQ (reference sequence). Trimming removed 5 bases from V and 5 bases from J; junction bases left unmatched: 6. The CDR3 DNA is TGTGCCAGCAGCCCGGGACAGGGGCTGAACGAGCAGTACTTC. This sequence encodes CASSPGQGLNEQYF.

This clonotype was picked up many times. V gene TRBV30 combines with J gene TRBJ1-2; TRBD1 agrees at 8 bases. The CDR3 runs to 11 residues. From germline, CDR1 is GTSNPN and CDR2 SVGIG (reference sequence). DNA for the CDR3: TGTGTACTGGACAGGGACTATGGCTACACCTTC. Its translation is CVLDRDYGYTF.

The V gene is TRBV7-3, the J gene TRBJ2-1; unclear D gene. In germline, CDR1 is SGHTA, CDR2 FQGTGA. The CDR3 spans 13 residues. Trimming took 5 bases from V and 5 from J, leaving 10 bases between them. The DNA for the CDR3 is TGTGCCAGCAGCCCGACCACCGACAATGAGCAGTTCTTC. Translation: CASSPTTDNEQFF.

Ten or more counts support this clonotype. The CDR3 loop is CASGEGGRPEKLFF. As DNA, the CDR3 is TGTGCCAGCGGTGAGGGGGGACGGCCAGAAAAACTGTTTTTT. The chain recombines TRBV27 with TRBJ1-4, with TRBD1 as a possible D gene (6 bases). CDR1 and CDR2 from the germline V gene are MNHEY and SMNVEV (reference sequence). The V gene lost 8 bases and the J gene lost 8 bases, with 18 bases spanning the gap. This CDR3 has 14 residues.

The V and J genes are TRBV3-1 and TRBJ1-2; tentative D call: TRBD1 (5 bases). V lost 3 bases and J 4 bases, leaving 12 bases between the germline ends. Germline loops: CDR1 LGHDT, CDR2 YNNKEL (reference sequence). This CDR3 contains 14 residues. DNA of the CDR3: TGTGCCAGCAGCCAGTCAGGGATCGGCTATGGCTACACCTTC. Protein sequence: CASSQSGIGYGYTF.

There are a few counts of this clonotype. The chain combines TRBV7-6 with TRBJ1-2; maybe TRBD1 (5 bases). The ends were cut back, 0 bases at V and 4 bases at J, with 15 bases in the middle. There are 16 residues in the CDR3. Germline lookup yields CDR1 SGHVS and CDR2 FNYEAQ. The CDR3 DNA reads TGTGCCAGCAGCTTAGCCCCCGGGGGTGACGCCTATGGCTACACCTTC. Translation: CASSLAPGGDAYGYTF.

This clonotype was recorded many times. This chain connects TRBV10-3 to TRBJ1-1; 10 bases agree with TRBD1. Trimming cost V 4 bases and J 3 bases; bases outside gene matches: 2. Germline V gene data show CDR1 as ENHRY and CDR2 as SYGVKD. CDR3 length equals 14 residues. DNA of the CDR3: TGTGCCATCAGTGGACAGGGGGCGGACACTGAAGCTTTCTTT. Protein: CAISGQGADTEAFF.

In its sample, this clonotype was seen many times. This chain links TRBV28 with TRBJ1-5; 9 bases agree with TRBD1. In germline, CDR1 is MDHEN, CDR2 SYDVKM. The ends lost 6 bases at V and 15 bases at J; junction bases unmatched: 9. The length of the CDR3 is 12 residues. CDR3 protein: CASRPGTGIGHF. The CDR3 nucleotides are TGTGCCAGCAGGCCCGGGACAGGGATTGGGCATTTT.

The chain carries TRBV7-3 and TRBJ2-1; 13 positions agree with TRBD2. The J segment lost 7 bases and the V segment lost 5 bases, leaving 2 bases of the junction unmatched. The CDR3 extends over 14 amino acids. The germline CDR1 and CDR2 sequences are SGHTA and FQGTGA. The CDR3 bases are TGTGCCAGCAGCAAGGGACTAGCGGGAAATGAGCAGTTCTTC. Translation gives CASSKGLAGNEQFF.